The 11 T cell receptor beta chains in this list originate from one sample, sequenced in a study of human T cells and chemical hapten exposure. Time point noted: pre-sensitization, week 0. The sample's treatment: therapeutic diphenylcyclopropenone sensitization with weekly scalp DPC. One entry per CDR3 protein results from TCRdb running MiXCR on the RACE reads. The sample contains about 51,000 distinct CDR3 sequences, about 9.4% of which appear only once. Sequences were derived from whole blood, sampled in connection with sensitization to the hapten diphenylcyclopropenone (DPC). All receptors derive from a woman aged 40 to 49 with alopecia areata. Some clones in this sample may be carry-over from other donors' samples.

Only a few counts were recorded for this clonotype. The chain is built from TRBV29-1 and TRBJ2-3; D tentatively reads TRBD1 or TRBD2 (6 bases each). This CDR3 spans 16 amino acids. Germline assignment: CDR1 SQVTM and CDR2 ANQGSEA. Trimming stripped 7 bases from V and 2 bases from J, with 22 bases between. CDR3 bases: TGCAGCGATGGGGGAGGACGGACAGAAAACACAGATACGCAGTATTTT. This codes for CSDGGGRTENTDTQYF.

Ten or more counts support this clonotype. The chain is built from TRBV20-1 and TRBJ2-1; no clear D gene. Trimming left V 2 bases short and J 8 bases short, with 25 bases between. The CDR3 spans 17 residues. In germline, CDR1 is DFQATT, CDR2 SNEGSKA (reference sequence). Written as DNA, the CDR3 is TGCAGTGCTAGAAACGGGCGTGAGGTGGGTCTTAGTGATGAGCAGTTCTTC. This codes for CSARNGREVGLSDEQFF.

The rearrangement uses TRBV11-2 and TRBJ2-1, with D perhaps TRBD2 (6 bases). Germline V gene sequence: CDR1 SGHAT, CDR2 FQNNGV. The CDR3 length is 13 residues. V lost 5 bases, J lost 12 bases, and 17 bases lay in between. CDR3: CASSPIRDFWQFF. DNA of the CDR3: TGTGCCAGCAGCCCCATCCGGGACTTTTGGCAGTTCTTC.

This clonotype was picked up many times. V usage is TRBV28 and J usage is TRBJ1-1; 12 bases map to TRBD1. The CDR3 length is 19 residues. The germline V gene has CDR1 MDHEN and CDR2 SYDVKM. V trimming: 4 bases; J trimming: 3 bases; junction bases outside the gene matches: 15. DNA of the CDR3: TGTGCCAGCAGTTCACCGGGACAGGGGGCGATGGGATCGGACACTGAAGCTTTCTTT. It specifies CASSSPGQGAMGSDTEAFF. Combining the CDR3 with reference TRBV28 and TRBJ1-1 gives the whole variable domain DVKVTQSSRYLVKRTGEKVFLECVQDMDHENMFWYRQDPGLGLRLIYFSYDVKMKEKGDIPEGYSVSREKKERFSLILESASTNQTSMYLCASSSPGQGAMGSDTEAFFGQGTRLTVV.

This clonotype was counted many times. The V and J genes are TRBV7-9 and TRBJ2-2; 8 bases match TRBD1. V trimming: 6 bases; J trimming: 1 base; junction bases outside the gene matches: 7. Germline CDR1 and CDR2: SEHNR and FQNEAQ (reference sequence). This CDR3 is 16 amino acids long. The CDR3 region is CASSRIDRGNTGELFF. The CDR3 bases are TGTGCCAGCAGTCGGATAGACAGGGGGAACACCGGGGAGCTGTTTTTT.

The table lists this clonotype with many counts. The chain links TRBV11-1 to TRBJ2-3; no firm D call. The CDR3 consists of 14 residues. CDR1 is SGHAT and CDR2 is FQDESV in the germline V gene (reference sequence). V was trimmed by 5 bases and J by 2 bases, leaving 11 bases between them. The CDR3 region has the DNA TGTGCCAGCAGCCCTCTCGGACCCACAGATACGCAGTATTTT. Translation: CASSPLGPTDTQYF.

This sequence joins TRBV20-1 and TRBJ2-3; D is ambiguous. The CDR3 extends over 14 amino acids. With 0 bases removed from V and 4 bases from J, the gap between germline ends came to 11 bases. Germline CDR1 and CDR2: DFQATT and SNEGSKA (reference sequence). For the CDR3, the DNA is TGCAGTGCTAGAGATTTCCGGGTCCCAGATACGCAGTATTTT. This sequence encodes CSARDFRVPDTQYF.

On this clonotype: The junction departs from germline at one end; a sequencing error may be responsible. The chain carries TRBV5-6 and TRBJ2-7, with D perhaps TRBD1 or TRBD2 (6 bases each). The CDR3 is 14 amino acids. Germline V gene data show CDR1 as SGHDT and CDR2 as YYEEEE. The CDR3 region has the DNA TGTGCGAGCAGCACACTTCGGGGGCGCGACGAGCAGTACTTC. Translated, it gives CASSTLRGRDEQYF.

This chain uses TRBV20-1 with TRBJ1-5; 8 bases line up with TRBD1. The germline gives CDR1 DFQATT, CDR2 SNEGSKA (reference sequence). Trimming cost V 3 bases and J 9 bases; bases outside gene matches: 13. This CDR3 comprises 15 residues. Written as DNA, the CDR3 is TGCAGTGCTAGGGTTGGTGGACAGGGTCATAGGCCCCAGCATTTT. Amino acids: CSARVGGQGHRPQHF.

This clonotype was detected ten times or more. The chain couples TRBV29-1 to TRBJ1-2; D is perhaps TRBD1 (6 bases). This CDR3 region has 13 residues. Germline V gene data show CDR1 as SQVTM and CDR2 as ANQGSEA. Trimming removed 0 bases from V and 5 bases from J, with 10 bases in between. The CDR3 DNA reads as TGCAGCGTTGAAGATACAGGGATGTATGGCTACACCTTC. Its translation: CSVEDTGMYGYTF.

This clonotype has only a few counts. This chain connects TRBV2 to TRBJ2-7; 7 bases are shared with TRBD2. The CDR3 contains 14 residues. Unmatched junction bases numbered 4, after V lost 1 base and J lost 4 bases. Germline CDR1 reads SNHLY; CDR2 reads FYNNEI. The CDR3 DNA reads as TGTGCCAGCAGTGAAGTGCTAGCGGCGTACGAGCAGTACTTC. Its translation is CASSEVLAAYEQYF. Drawing the rest from reference TRBV2 and TRBJ2-7, the complete variable domain is EPEVTQTPSHQVTQMGQEVILRCVPISNHLYFYWYRQILGQKVEFLVSFYNNEISEKSEIFDDQFSVERPDGSNFTLKIRSTKLEDSAMYFCASSEVLAAYEQYFGPGTRLTVT.